This T cell receptor (beta chain) was observed in a study of cytomegalovirus exposure and HLA in healthy donors. Broader study findings: Most subjects had HLA-A and HLA-B alleles reportedly predicted accurately by TCR beta sequences. Cytomegalovirus-associated status was assigned to about 160 TCR beta chains.

Comments on this clone: Its target is unknown.

The PCR ran on 60 Vbeta and 13 Jbeta primers. Profiling relied on immunoSEQ multiplex PCR, and the TCRdb table lists in-frame clones only, not all of them. This sample has roughly 150,000 clones; roughly 79% occur once, and the top ten carry 1.3%. Per the germline V gene, CDR1 is SEHNR and CDR2 is FQNEAQ (reference sequence). This CDR3 comprises 15 residues. V gave up 2 bases and J gave up 4 bases, with 11 bases separating them. Sample: PBMCs. This clonotype was obtained from a young man in good health and CMV-seronegative. The V gene is TRBV7-9, the J gene TRBJ2-2; possibly TRBD2 for D (5 bases). The chain's CDR3 is CASSLLYGITGELFF. The CDR3 DNA follows: TGTGCCAGCAGCTTACTTTACGGGATCACCGGGGAGCTGTTTTTT.